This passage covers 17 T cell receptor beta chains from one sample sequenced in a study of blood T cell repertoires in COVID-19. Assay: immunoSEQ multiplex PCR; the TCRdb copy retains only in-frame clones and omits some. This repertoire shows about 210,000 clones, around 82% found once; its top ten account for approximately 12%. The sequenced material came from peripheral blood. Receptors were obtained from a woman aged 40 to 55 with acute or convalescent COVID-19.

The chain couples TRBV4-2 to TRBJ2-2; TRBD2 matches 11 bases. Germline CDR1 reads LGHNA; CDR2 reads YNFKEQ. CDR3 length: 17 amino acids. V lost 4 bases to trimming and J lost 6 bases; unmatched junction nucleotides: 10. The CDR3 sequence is CASSRGELAGAAGELFF. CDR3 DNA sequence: TGTGCCAGCAGCCGTGGTGAACTAGCGGGAGCGGCCGGGGAGCTGTTTTTT.

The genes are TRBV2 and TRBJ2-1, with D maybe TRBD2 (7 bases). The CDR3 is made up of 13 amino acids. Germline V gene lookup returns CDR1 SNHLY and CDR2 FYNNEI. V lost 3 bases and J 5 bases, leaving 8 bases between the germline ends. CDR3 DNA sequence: TGTGCCAGCAGTGAGGGGGGGCACAATGAGCAGTTCTTC. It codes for CASSEGGHNEQFF.

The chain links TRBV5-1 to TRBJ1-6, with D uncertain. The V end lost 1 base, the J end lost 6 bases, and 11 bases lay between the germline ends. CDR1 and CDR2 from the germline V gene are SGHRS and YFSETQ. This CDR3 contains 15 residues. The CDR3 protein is CASSLTAGTNSPLHF. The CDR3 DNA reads TGCGCCAGCAGCTTGACGGCAGGAACTAATTCACCCCTCCACTTT.

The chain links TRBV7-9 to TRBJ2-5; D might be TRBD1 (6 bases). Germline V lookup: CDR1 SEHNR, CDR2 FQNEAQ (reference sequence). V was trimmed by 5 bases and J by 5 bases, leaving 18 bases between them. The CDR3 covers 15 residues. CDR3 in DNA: TGTGCCAGCAGCATATATAAACAGGGATGGGAGACCCAGTACTTC. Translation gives CASSIYKQGWETQYF.

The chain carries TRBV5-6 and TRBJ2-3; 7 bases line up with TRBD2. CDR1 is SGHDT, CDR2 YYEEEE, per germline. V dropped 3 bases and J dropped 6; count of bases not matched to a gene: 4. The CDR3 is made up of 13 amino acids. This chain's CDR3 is CASSSQAGDTQYF. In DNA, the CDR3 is TGTGCCAGCAGCTCCCAAGCGGGGGATACGCAGTATTTT.

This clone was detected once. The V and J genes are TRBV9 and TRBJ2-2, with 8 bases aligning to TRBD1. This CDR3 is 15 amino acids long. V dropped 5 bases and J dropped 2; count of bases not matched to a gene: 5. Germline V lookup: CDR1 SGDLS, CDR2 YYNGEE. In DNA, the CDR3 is TGTGCCAGCAGACCGACAGGGGCTAACACCGGGGAGCTGTTTTTT. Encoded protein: CASRPTGANTGELFF.

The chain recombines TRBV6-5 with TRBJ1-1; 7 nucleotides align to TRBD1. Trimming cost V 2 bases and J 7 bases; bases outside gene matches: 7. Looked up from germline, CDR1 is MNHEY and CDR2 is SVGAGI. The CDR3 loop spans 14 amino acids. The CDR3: CASSYRDRPHEAFF. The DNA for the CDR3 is TGTGCCAGCAGTTACCGGGACAGACCGCATGAAGCTTTCTTT.

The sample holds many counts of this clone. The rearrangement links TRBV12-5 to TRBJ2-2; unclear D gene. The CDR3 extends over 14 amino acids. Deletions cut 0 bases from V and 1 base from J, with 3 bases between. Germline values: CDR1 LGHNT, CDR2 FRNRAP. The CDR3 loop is CASGLVLNTGELFF. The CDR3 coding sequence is TGTGCTAGTGGTTTGGTACTGAACACCGGGGAGCTGTTTTTT.

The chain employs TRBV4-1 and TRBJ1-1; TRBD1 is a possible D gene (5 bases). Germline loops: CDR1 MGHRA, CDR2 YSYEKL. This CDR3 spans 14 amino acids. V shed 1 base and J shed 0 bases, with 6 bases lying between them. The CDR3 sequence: CASSQAGLNTEAFF. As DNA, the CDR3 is TGCGCCAGCAGCCAAGCAGGGCTGAACACTGAAGCTTTCTTT.

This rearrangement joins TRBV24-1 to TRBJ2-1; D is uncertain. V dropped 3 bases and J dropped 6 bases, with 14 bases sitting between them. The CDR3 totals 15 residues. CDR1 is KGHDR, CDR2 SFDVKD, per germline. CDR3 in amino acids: CATSDPGSPGNEQFF. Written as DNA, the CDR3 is TGTGCCACCAGTGATCCCGGGTCGCCGGGCAATGAGCAGTTCTTC.

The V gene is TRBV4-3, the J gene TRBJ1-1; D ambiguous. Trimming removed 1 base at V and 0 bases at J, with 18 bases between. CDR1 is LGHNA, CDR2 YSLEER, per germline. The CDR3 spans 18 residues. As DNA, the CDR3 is TGCGCCAGCAGCCAAGTATTCCGGAGCGATTACATGAACACTGAAGCTTTCTTT. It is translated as CASSQVFRSDYMNTEAFF.

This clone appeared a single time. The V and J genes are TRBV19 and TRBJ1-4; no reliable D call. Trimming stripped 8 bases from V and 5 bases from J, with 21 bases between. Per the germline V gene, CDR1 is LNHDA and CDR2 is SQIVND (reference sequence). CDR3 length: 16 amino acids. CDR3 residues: CASATIEARLNEKLFF. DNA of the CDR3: TGTGCCAGTGCGACTATAGAGGCCAGGTTAAATGAAAAACTGTTTTTT. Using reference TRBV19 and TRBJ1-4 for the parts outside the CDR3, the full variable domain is DGGITQSPKYLFRKEGQNVTLSCEQNLNHDAMYWYRQDPGQGLRLIYYSQIVNDFQKGDIAEGYSVSREKKESFPLTVTSAQKNPTAFYLCASATIEARLNEKLFFGSGTQLSVL.

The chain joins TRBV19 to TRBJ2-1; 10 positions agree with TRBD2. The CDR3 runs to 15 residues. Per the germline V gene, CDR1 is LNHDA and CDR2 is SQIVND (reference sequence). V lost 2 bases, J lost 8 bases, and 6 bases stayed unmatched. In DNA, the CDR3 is TGTGCCAGTAGTATATTAGCGGGAGGTTTGGATGAGCAGTTCTTC. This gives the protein CASSILAGGLDEQFF.

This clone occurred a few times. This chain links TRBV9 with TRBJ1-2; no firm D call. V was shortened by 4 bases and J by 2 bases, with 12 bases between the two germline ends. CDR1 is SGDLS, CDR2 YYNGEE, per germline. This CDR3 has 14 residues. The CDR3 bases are TGTGCCAGCAGCAGCTACAGAGACAACTATGGCTACACCTTC. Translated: CASSSYRDNYGYTF.

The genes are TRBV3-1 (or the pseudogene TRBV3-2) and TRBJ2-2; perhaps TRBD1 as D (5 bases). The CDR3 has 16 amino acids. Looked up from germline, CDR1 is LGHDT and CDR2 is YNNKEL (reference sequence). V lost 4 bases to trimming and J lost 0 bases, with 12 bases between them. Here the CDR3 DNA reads TGTGCCAGCAGCCTTCAGACAGTTTCGAACACCGGGGAGCTGTTTTTT. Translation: CASSLQTVSNTGELFF.

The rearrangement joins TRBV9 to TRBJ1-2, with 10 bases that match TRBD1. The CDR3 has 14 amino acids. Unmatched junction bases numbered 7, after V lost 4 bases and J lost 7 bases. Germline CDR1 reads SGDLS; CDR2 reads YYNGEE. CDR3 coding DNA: TGTGCCAGCAGCCCTGGGACAGGGGAGGGTGGCTACACCTTC. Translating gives CASSPGTGEGGYTF.

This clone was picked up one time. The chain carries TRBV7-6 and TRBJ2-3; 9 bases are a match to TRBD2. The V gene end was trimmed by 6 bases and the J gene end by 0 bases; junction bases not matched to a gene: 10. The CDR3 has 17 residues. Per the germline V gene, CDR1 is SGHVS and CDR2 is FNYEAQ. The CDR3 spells CASRRGRGGTSTDTQYF. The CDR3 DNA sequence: TGTGCCAGCAGGCGCGGGAGGGGGGGAACTAGCACAGATACGCAGTATTTT. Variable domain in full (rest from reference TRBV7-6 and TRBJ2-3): GAGVSQSPRYKVTKRGQDVALRCDPISGHVSLYWYRQALGQGPEFLTYFNYEAQQDKSGLPNDRFSAERPEGSISTLTIQRTEQRDSAMYRCASRRGRGGTSTDTQYFGPGTRLTVL.